The entry below describes one TCR beta chain. The data originate from a study of Ad26.COV2.S vaccination and SARS-CoV-2 variants. Measured with immunoSEQ multiplex PCR; TCRdb has only the in-frame clones, and not every one. Of about 440,000 clones listed, roughly 87% are singletons. The treatment: 15 to 20 received Ad26.COV2.S at low or high dose, single or two shots; several received placebo; per-sample allocation not given. Material that was analyzed had been drawn on day 63 after the first vaccine or placebo injection. An Ad26 vector carrying the Wuhan-strain SARS-CoV-2 spike served as the vaccine. The material was peripheral blood, obtained in a trial of Ad26.COV2.S vaccine versus placebo. The TCR sequence derives from a person aged 18-60 years who received the Ad26.COV2.S COVID-19 vaccine or a placebo.

In DNA form, the CDR3 reads TGTGCCAGCAGTTTGGAGACAGGGGTGGACAATGAGCAGTTCTTC. Protein: CASSLETGVDNEQFF. The chain recombines TRBV28 with TRBJ2-1, with 8 bases matching TRBD1. This CDR3 spans 15 amino acids. J gave up 5 bases and V 3 bases, and 6 bases lay outside the gene matches. The germline gives CDR1 MDHEN, CDR2 SYDVKM.